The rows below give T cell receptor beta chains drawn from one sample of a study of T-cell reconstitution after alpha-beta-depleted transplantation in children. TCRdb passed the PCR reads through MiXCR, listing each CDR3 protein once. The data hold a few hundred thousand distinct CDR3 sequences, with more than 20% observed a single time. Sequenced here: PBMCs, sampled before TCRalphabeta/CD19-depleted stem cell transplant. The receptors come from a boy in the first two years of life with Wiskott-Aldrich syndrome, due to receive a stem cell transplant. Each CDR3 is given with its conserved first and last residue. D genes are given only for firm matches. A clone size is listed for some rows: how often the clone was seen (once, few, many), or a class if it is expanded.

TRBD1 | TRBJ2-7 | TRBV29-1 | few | TGCAGCGCCATGGGGGGGACAGGGCCCCACGAGCAGTACTTC | CSAMGGTGPHEQYF
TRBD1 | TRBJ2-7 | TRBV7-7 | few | TGTGCCAGCAGCATTGGAACAGGGGGCTACGAGCAGTACTTC | CASSIGTGGYEQYF
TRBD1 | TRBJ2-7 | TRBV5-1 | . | TGCGCCAGCAGCTCCGGGACAGGAATATACGAGCAGTACTTC | CASSSGTGIYEQYF
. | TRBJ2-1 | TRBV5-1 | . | TGCGCCAGCAGCTTAGCGGACCCCGTGCAAGGGCAGTTCTTT | CASSLADPVQGQFF
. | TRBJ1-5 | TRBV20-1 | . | TGCAGTGCTAGAGTTTCTGTTGCAGGCAATCAGCCCCAGCATTTT | CSARVSVAGNQPQHF
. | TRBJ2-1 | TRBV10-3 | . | TGTGCCATCAGTGAGTCAGGAGACAATGAGCAGTTCTTC | CAISESGDNEQFF
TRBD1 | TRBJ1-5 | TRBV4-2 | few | TGTGCCAGCAGCCTTCCGGGACAGGGGGCTAGGTTCACTGGGTATAGCAATCAGCCCCAGCATTTT | CASSLPGQGARFTGYSNQPQHF
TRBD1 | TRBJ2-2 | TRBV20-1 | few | TGCAGTGCTAGAGACGACAGGGGAGTAGCCGGGGAGCTGTTTTTT | CSARDDRGVAGELFF
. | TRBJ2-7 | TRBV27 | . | TGTGCCAGCAGTTTATCCCGGGTATCCTACGAGCAGTACTTC | CASSLSRVSYEQYF
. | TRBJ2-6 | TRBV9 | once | TGTGCCAGCAGCGTAGAGGTCTACAATTCTGGGGCCAACGTCCTGACTTTC | CASSVEVYNSGANVLTF
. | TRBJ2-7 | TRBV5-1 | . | TGCGCCAGCAGCTTGGTTCTCGGCCAGGGGCGGACGAGCTCCTACGAGCAGTACTTC | CASSLVLGQGRTSSYEQYF
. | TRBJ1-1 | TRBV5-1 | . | TGCGCCAGCAGCCTTGGACAGAGAACTGAAGCTTTCTTT | CASSLGQRTEAFF
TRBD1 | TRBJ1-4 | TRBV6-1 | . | TGTGCCAGCAGTGGACAGGGGGCAAGAGAAAAACTGTTTTTT | CASSGQGAREKLFF
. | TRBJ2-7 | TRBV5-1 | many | TGTGCCAGCAGTTTAGCTGGTGGAACCTACGAGCAGTACTTC | CASSLAGGTYEQYF
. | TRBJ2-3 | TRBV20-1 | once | TGCAGTGCCCACCGTGTGGAGGGAGCTACGCAGTATTTT | CSAHRVEGATQYF
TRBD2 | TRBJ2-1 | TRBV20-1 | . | TGCAGTGCTACCTCCGGGACTAGCGGGAGAATCGATGAGCAGTTCTTC | CSATSGTSGRIDEQFF
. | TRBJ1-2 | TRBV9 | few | TGTGCCAGCAGCAGGGACATCTTAAACTATGGCTACACCTTC | CASSRDILNYGYTF
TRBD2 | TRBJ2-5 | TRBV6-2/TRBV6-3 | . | TGTGCCAGCAGTTCGGGACTAGCGGGATTGGCTCCGGTGACCCAGTACTTC | CASSSGLAGLAPVTQYF
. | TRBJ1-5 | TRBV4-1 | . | TGCGCCAGCAGCCATGCTAGAGGCGATCAGCCCCAGCATTTT | CASSHARGDQPQHF
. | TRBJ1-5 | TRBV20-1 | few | TGCAGTGCTAGTGGACAGAGTCAGCCCCAGCATTTT | CSASGQSQPQHF
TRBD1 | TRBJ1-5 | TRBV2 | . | TGTGCCAGCAGTGAACTAATGAGACAGGGAAATCAGCCCCAGCATTTT | CASSELMRQGNQPQHF
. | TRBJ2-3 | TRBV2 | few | TGTGCCAGCCGTCCCGGGACTTTAACAGATACGCAGTATTTT | CASRPGTLTDTQYF
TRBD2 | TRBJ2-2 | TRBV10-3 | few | TGTGCCATCATGGATGGGACTAGCTCGGCCGGGGAGCTGTTTTTT | CAIMDGTSSAGELFF
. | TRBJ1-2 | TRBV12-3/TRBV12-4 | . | TGTGCCAGCCGGAGGGAGAACTATGGCTACACCTTC | CASRRENYGYTF
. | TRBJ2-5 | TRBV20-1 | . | TGCAGTGCTCCTCGCCGCCGCAGAGTACAAGAGACCCAGTACTTC | CSAPRRRRVQETQYF
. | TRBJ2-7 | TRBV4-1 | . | TGCGCCAGCAGCCAAGATTTTATACAGGGAACCTACGAGCAGTACTTC | CASSQDFIQGTYEQYF
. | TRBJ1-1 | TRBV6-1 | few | TGTGCCAGCAGTGAAGGTTCGAGGGCCACTGAAGCTTTCTTT | CASSEGSRATEAFF
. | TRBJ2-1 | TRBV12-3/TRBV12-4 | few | TGTGCCAGCAGTCCCGCGGGGACGGTACAGTTCTTC | CASSPAGTVQFF
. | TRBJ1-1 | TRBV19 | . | TGTGCCAGTACCCTGGGGGGGGGAATTGAAGCTTTCTTT | CASTLGGGIEAFF
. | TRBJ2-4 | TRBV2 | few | TGTGCCAGCAGGGACGCCAAAAACATTCAGTACTTC | CASRDAKNIQYF
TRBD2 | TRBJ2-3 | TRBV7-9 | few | TGTGCCAGCAGCTCTGGACTAGCGGGAACCACAGATACGCAGTATTTT | CASSSGLAGTTDTQYF
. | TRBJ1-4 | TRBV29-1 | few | TGCAGCGTTGAAGCGGCAGGGATTGAAAAACTGTTTTTT | CSVEAAGIEKLFF
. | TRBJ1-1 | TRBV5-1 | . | TGCGCCAGCAGCTTGGCTTTGGGGAACACTGAAGCTTTCTTT | CASSLALGNTEAFF
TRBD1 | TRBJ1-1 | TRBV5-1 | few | TGCGCCAGCAGCTTAGGACAGGGTTTGAGCACTGAAGCTTTCTTT | CASSLGQGLSTEAFF
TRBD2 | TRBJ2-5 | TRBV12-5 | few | TGTGCTAGTGGTCCCGGACTAGTACGGGAGACCCAGTACTTC | CASGPGLVRETQYF
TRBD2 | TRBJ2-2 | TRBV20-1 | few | TGCAGTGCTAGTGGTAGCGGGGCGAACACCGGGGAGCTGTTTTTT | CSASGSGANTGELFF
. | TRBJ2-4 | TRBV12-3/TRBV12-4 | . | TGTGCCAGCAGTCGAGTGGGGATAAACATTCAGTACTTC | CASSRVGINIQYF
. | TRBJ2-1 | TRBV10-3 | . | TGTGCCATCAGTGAAGAAACCTACAATGAGCAGTTCTTC | CAISEETYNEQFF
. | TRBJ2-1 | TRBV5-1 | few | TGCGCCAGCAGCGGAGGACAGACCTACAATGAGCAGTTCTTC | CASSGGQTYNEQFF
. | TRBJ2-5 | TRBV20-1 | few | TGCAGTGCTAGAGATAGGCGACTAAGTTTAGCGACCCAGTACTTC | CSARDRRLSLATQYF
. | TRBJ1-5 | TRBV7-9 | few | TGTGCCAGCAGCTTAGGAGGGTATCAGCCCCAGCATTTT | CASSLGGYQPQHF
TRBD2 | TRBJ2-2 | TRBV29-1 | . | TGCAGCGTTGAAAAGGGGCGGGGGGCATCGTACACCGGGGAGCTGTTTTTT | CSVEKGRGASYTGELFF
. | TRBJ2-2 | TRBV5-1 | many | TGCGCCAGCAGCTTGGAAGGGGCTACCGGGGAGCTGTTTTTT | CASSLEGATGELFF
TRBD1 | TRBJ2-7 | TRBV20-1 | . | TGCAGTGCCCACCCGGGACAGGTTGTTTACGAGCAGTACTTC | CSAHPGQVVYEQYF
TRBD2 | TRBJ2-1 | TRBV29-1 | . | TGCAGCGTTGTGCTAGCGGTAAATGAGCAGTTCTTC | CSVVLAVNEQFF
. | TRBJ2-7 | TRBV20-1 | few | TGCAGTGCCAACGGAGGGCGCTCCTACGAGCAGTACTTC | CSANGGRSYEQYF
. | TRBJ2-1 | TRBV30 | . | TGTGCCTGGAGTTTAGGGAAGCAGTTCTTC | CAWSLGKQFF
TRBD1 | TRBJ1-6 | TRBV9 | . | TGTGCCAGCAGCGTAGAAGACAGGGGAACTTCACCCCTCCACTTT | CASSVEDRGTSPLHF
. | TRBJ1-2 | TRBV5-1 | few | TGCGCCAGCAGCTTGGCCCCCGGGATTCTAGGCTCCACCTATGGCTACACCTTC | CASSLAPGILGSTYGYTF
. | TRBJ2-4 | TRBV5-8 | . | TGTTCCAGTAGAAACCGGGTTCCCAAAAACATTCAGTACTTC | CSSRNRVPKNIQYF
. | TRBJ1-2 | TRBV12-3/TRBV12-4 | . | TGTGCCAGCAGTTTTCAGGTTTCGGGTGGCTACACCTTC | CASSFQVSGGYTF
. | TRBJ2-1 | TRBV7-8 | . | TGTGCCAGCAGCCCCAGGTCTACCGGGACAAGGTCCTACAATGAGCAGTTCTTC | CASSPRSTGTRSYNEQFF
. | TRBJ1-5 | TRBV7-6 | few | TGTGCCAGCAGCTTAGCCAGTAGTCAGCCCCAGCATTTT | CASSLASSQPQHF
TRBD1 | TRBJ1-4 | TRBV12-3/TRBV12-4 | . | TGTGCCAGCAGTTTGACTACAGGGGGCCTAGTAACTAATGAAAAACTGTTTTTT | CASSLTTGGLVTNEKLFF